This T cell receptor beta chain is drawn from a study of CD8+ T cells in alopecia areata (dated by TCRdb to between 2017 and 2018). Study-level background: The study used high-throughput TCRbeta sequencing to examine T cell clonal expansion in alopecia areata, in both the C3H/HeJ mouse model and human patients. Scalp tissue and sorted CD4+ and CD8+ peripheral blood T cells from patchy and totalis/universalis alopecia areata patients and from healthy controls were covered by human TCRbeta sequencing. Clonality in the scalp was compared among normal scalp (n=4), patchy alopecia areata scalp (n=8), and alopecia totalis/universalis scalp (n=8). RNA was extracted with the PAXgene miRNA kit for fixed scalp, the miRNeasy kit for PBMCs, and the RNeasy kit for mouse skin. TCRbeta CDR3 regions were amplified by immunoSEQ multiplex PCR with 35 Vbeta forward and 13 Jbeta reverse primers. The investigation overall reported the following: Lesional scalp, especially in alopecia totalis/universalis, showed higher clonality and more expanded CD8+ clones than normal scalp, suggesting antigenic drive. Shared TCR sequences between patients were less evident than in mice, which may be partly attributable to HLA diversity in the patient population. Resident alphabeta T cells in normal human skin are also sequenced, complicating scalp TCR repertoire analysis, unlike mouse skin dominated by gammadelta T cells.

As concerns this clone: No antigen is known for it. The record has no base qualities; no much larger clone is one base away.

Libraries were made using the immunoSEQ multiplex PCR assay. RNA was extracted from all samples and reverse transcribed into cDNA as template for TCR sequencing. First-strand cDNA was synthesized with SuperScript III using a 2:1 mix of oligo-dT and random hexamers. A synthetic immune receptor repertoire was used to gauge amplification bias, and whatever bias remained was removed computationally. As for the original processing: Raw reads were preprocessed for error removal, and CDR3 was defined according to IMGT conventions as running from the conserved cysteine to phenylalanine. To get clonality, Shannon entropy was normalized by log2 of the number of productive unique TCRs and the result was subtracted from 1. Scalp TCRbeta sequences were cross-referenced with sorted blood CD4 and CD8 repertoires so that the CD4 or CD8 identity of scalp clones could be inferred. Imported from immuneACCESS, the table was reduced by TCRdb to in-frame sequences with V and J called. These copies leave out some clones; in studies compared against another copy, an unresolved V gene accounts for under half, and the cause of the remainder is not known. D and trimming come from the DNA, and the V and J calls and clone size come from that table. This sample is represented by 93,000 or so clones; approximately 58% of them were singletons. The ten largest clones add up to around 10% of the sample.

V is cut by 0 bases and J by 3 bases, and the space between the germline ends is 9 bases. According to the germline V gene, CDR1 reads SGDLS and CDR2 reads YYNGEE. There are 14 amino acids in the CDR3, from cysteine to phenylalanine inclusive. Kept here is only the CDR3 DNA, which spans 42 bases and is read in frame from base 1. PBMCs were separated by density centrifugation and stained for CD3, CD4 and CD8, after which CD4+ and CD8+ T cells were sorted on a FACSAria. Unaffected controls provided scalp biopsies and blood samples. This receptor chain uses TRBV9 and TRBJ1-2; possibly the D gene is TRBD1, per 5 matching bases. The source is a human donor in good health. Sequencing input: CD4+ T cells sorted from blood. The CDR3 is CASSVVQADYGYTF. Here is the DNA: TGTGCCAGCAGCGTAGTACAGGCCGACTATGGCTACACCTTC. Where the CDR3 stops, the reference TRBV9 and TRBJ1-2 genes take over; the full variable domain is DSGVTQTPKHLITATGQRVTLRCSPRSGDLSVYWYQQSLDQGLQFLIQYYNGEERAKGNILERFSAQQFPDLHSELNLSSLELGDSALYFCASSVVQADYGYTFGSGTRLTVV.